A single sample gave rise to the 21 T cell receptor beta chains below, sequenced in a study of blood T cells in healthy people across ages. A J-beta primer mix and a sample-barcoded 5' primer were used in a second PCR of about 7 to 11 cycles. TCRdb reprocessed the 5' RACE reads with MiXCR, giving one entry per CDR3 protein. The top ten clones hold under 20% of a sample with over a million distinct CDR3 sequences, around 43% of them seen once. Sample: blood. The source of these receptors is a woman aged 55 to 70 in good health.

This clonotype has ten or more counts. The CDR3: CAISESVTSGSSYNEQFF. CDR3 nucleotides: TGTGCCATCAGTGAGTCGGTGACTAGCGGGAGCTCCTACAATGAGCAGTTCTTC. The chain carries TRBV10-3 and TRBJ2-1, with 12 bases matching TRBD2. In germline, CDR1 is ENHRY, CDR2 SYGVKD. The V and J ends lost 0 bases and 0 bases, in that order; junction bases with no gene match: 3. This CDR3 has 18 residues.

V and J are TRBV5-4 and TRBJ2-5; the match to TRBD2 covers 7 bases. This CDR3 spans 16 amino acids. V gave up 5 bases and J gave up 3 bases; unmatched junction bases: 13. Germline V gene lookup returns CDR1 SGHNT and CDR2 YYREEE (reference sequence). The CDR3 loop is CASSLIISGSKETQYF. DNA for the CDR3: TGTGCCAGCAGTCTTATCATTAGCGGGTCGAAAGAGACCCAGTACTTC.

The J gene is TRBJ2-1, the V gene TRBV20-1, with D unresolved. With 6 bases removed from V and 11 bases from J, the gap between germline ends came to 23 bases. Germline CDR1 DFQATT, CDR2 SNEGSKA (reference sequence). CDR3 size: 14 residues. CDR3 DNA: TGCAGTGCGGTCCAGTCGAGCCTTCTCGCGAAGCAGTTCTTC. It encodes CSAVQSSLLAKQFF.

V is TRBV20-1 and J is TRBJ2-7; TRBD1 matches 9 bases. The CDR3 consists of 18 residues. The V and J ends lost 3 bases and 0 bases, in that order; junction bases with no gene match: 15. Germline-derived CDR1 and CDR2 are DFQATT and SNEGSKA (reference sequence). This chain's CDR3 is CSASDLGQGGSGSYEQYF. The CDR3 region has the DNA TGCAGTGCTAGTGATCTGGGACAGGGAGGTTCCGGCTCCTACGAGCAGTACTTC.

The chain joins TRBV7-8 to TRBJ2-2; TRBD2 is a possible D gene (5 bases). V lost 2 bases and J 8 bases, leaving 6 bases between the germline ends. Germline assignment: CDR1 SGHVS and CDR2 FQNEAQ. This CDR3 has 12 residues. CDR3: CASSLREGELFF. The CDR3 coding sequence is TGTGCCAGCAGCTTAAGGGAGGGGGAGCTGTTTTTT.

DNA of the CDR3: TGTGCCACCAGTGATATAGGGAGTGAAGAGACCCAGTACTTC. It encodes CATSDIGSEETQYF. The chain joins TRBV24-1 to TRBJ2-5, with D possibly matching TRBD2 (5 bases). The CDR3 has 14 residues. V was pared by 3 bases and J by 3 bases, with 10 bases between. Germline-derived CDR1 and CDR2 are KGHDR and SFDVKD.

This chain connects TRBV2 to TRBJ2-7; TRBD2 aligns across 9 bases. The CDR3 spans 15 residues. Germline CDR1 reads SNHLY; CDR2 reads FYNNEI. J gave up 2 bases and V 6 bases, and 8 bases lay outside the gene matches. As DNA, the CDR3 is TGTGCCAGCAGCGATCCCGGGACTAGCCCCTACGAGCAGTACTTC. This translates into CASSDPGTSPYEQYF.

On this clonotype: This may come from a read error, since a much larger clone is one base off. This chain uses TRBV28 with TRBJ2-1; D possibly corresponds to TRBD2 (6 bases). Deletions cut 4 bases from V and 9 bases from J, with 7 bases between. The CDR3 contains 11 residues. Germline V gene lookup returns CDR1 MDHEN and CDR2 SYDVKM. The CDR3, as DNA: TGTGCCAGCAGTTGGAGGGGTGAGCAGTTCTTC. It codes for CASSWRGEQFF.

The V call is TRBV15, the J call TRBJ2-1, with 7 positions matching TRBD2. Germline CDR1 and CDR2: LNHNV and YYDKDF (reference sequence). V lost 7 bases to trimming and J lost 0 bases; unmatched junction nucleotides: 12. There are 17 residues in the CDR3. The CDR3 is CATTRRGGAASYNEQFF. The CDR3 nucleotides read TGTGCCACCACAAGGCGGGGAGGGGCAGCCTCCTACAATGAGCAGTTCTTC.

This clonotype was seen once. The chain links TRBV5-1 to TRBJ2-7; TRBD2 is a possible D gene (6 bases). This CDR3 region has 15 residues. The V gene's germline CDR1 is SGHRS and CDR2 YFSETQ. Trimming stripped 0 bases from V and 2 bases from J, with 12 bases between. The CDR3 coding sequence is TGCGCCAGCAGCTTGGGGGAGGCCGCCACCTACGAGCAGTACTTC. Its translation: CASSLGEAATYEQYF.

The genes are TRBV28 and TRBJ2-1; TRBD2 matches at 7 bases. The CDR3 contains 16 residues. Trimming removed 8 bases from V and 9 bases from J; junction bases left unmatched: 19. In germline, CDR1 is MDHEN, CDR2 SYDVKM. CDR3 DNA: TGTGCCAGCGTCCCTGGAGGATGGCGGGAGTACGGTGAGCAGTTCTTC. Translation: CASVPGGWREYGEQFF.

The chain has TRBV7-9 and TRBJ2-4; a weak D match, TRBD2 (5 bases). The CDR3 length is 16 residues. V was trimmed by 1 base and J by 0 bases, leaving 10 bases between them. CDR1 and CDR2 (germline): SEHNR, FQNEAQ (reference sequence). Written as DNA, the CDR3 is TGTGCCAGCAGCTTAGGTTCCGGGGAAGCCAAAAACATTCAGTACTTC. This translates into CASSLGSGEAKNIQYF. Supplemented by reference TRBV7-9 and TRBJ2-4, the full variable domain reads DTGVSQNPRHKITKRGQNVTFRCDPISEHNRLYWYRQTLGQGPEFLTYFQNEAQLEKSRLLSDRFSAERPKGSFSTLEIQRTEQGDSAMYLCASSLGSGEAKNIQYFGAGTRLSVL.

This clonotype was recorded once. V gene TRBV27 combines with J gene TRBJ2-7, with 11 bases matching TRBD1. The CDR3 sequence is 17 residues long. V trimming: 4 bases; J trimming: 6 bases; junction bases outside the gene matches: 14. From germline, CDR1 is MNHEY and CDR2 SMNVEV (reference sequence). The CDR3 nucleotides are TGTGCCAGCAGTTCCTTAACAGGGACAGGGGGAAAAAGCGAGCAGTACTTC. It is translated as CASSSLTGTGGKSEQYF.

The V gene is TRBV9, the J gene TRBJ2-7; TRBD2 matches 9 bases. The J call is uncertain, as TRBJ2-5 better fits the DNA end. The V gene's germline CDR1 is SGDLS and CDR2 YYNGEE. CDR3 size: 17 residues. CDR3 coding DNA: TGTGCCAGCAGCGTAGATCCGACTAGCGGATACCGGGAGACCCAGTACTTC. This sequence encodes CASSVDPTSGYRETQYF.

The table lists this clonotype with a few counts. This chain connects TRBV9 to TRBJ2-7; maybe TRBD2 (6 bases). Germline CDR1 reads SGDLS; CDR2 reads YYNGEE. This CDR3 region has 15 residues. V was trimmed by 3 bases and J by 2 bases, leaving 15 bases between them. CDR3 coding DNA: TGTGCCAGCAGCGCATCACCGGGACTTCCCTACGAGCAGTACTTC. It codes for CASSASPGLPYEQYF.

V and J are TRBV5-6 and TRBJ2-1; TRBD1 matches 8 bases. This CDR3 is built from 15 residues. V lost 4 bases and J lost 3; bases outside the gene matches: 6. The germline gives CDR1 SGHDT, CDR2 YYEEEE. The CDR3 protein is CASSQGARDYNEQFF. CDR3 DNA: TGTGCCAGCAGCCAGGGGGCCCGGGACTACAATGAGCAGTTCTTC.

The chain links TRBV20-1 to TRBJ2-3; 11 bases are a match to TRBD2. Germline V lookup: CDR1 DFQATT, CDR2 SNEGSKA (reference sequence). This CDR3 has 14 amino acids. V lost 5 bases, J lost 5 bases, and 6 bases stayed unmatched. As DNA, the CDR3 is TGCAGTGCTTTAATAGCGGGAGGGTTAGATACGCAGTATTTT. It translates to CSALIAGGLDTQYF.

J is TRBJ1-2 and V is TRBV5-6; TRBD1 aligns across 11 bases. The CDR3 is 14 amino acids. The ends lost 3 bases at V and 6 bases at J; junction bases unmatched: 4. CDR1 SGHDT and CDR2 YYEEEE come from the germline V gene. This CDR3 reads CASSWDRGFDGYTF. The CDR3 nucleotides read TGTGCCAGCAGCTGGGACAGGGGGTTTGATGGCTACACCTTC.

The V call is TRBV27, the J call TRBJ1-1; a possible D gene is TRBD1 (6 bases). Germline CDR1 reads MNHEY; CDR2 reads SMNVEV (reference sequence). V shed 1 base and J shed 10 bases, with 19 bases lying between them. The CDR3 loop spans 15 amino acids. CDR3 DNA sequence: TGTGCCAGCAGTTTATATCCGGGGGCCGACAGAGCAGCTTTCTTT. This translates into CASSLYPGADRAAFF.

This chain connects TRBV20-1 to TRBJ2-3, with 8 bases matching TRBD2. This CDR3 is built from 16 residues. Germline V gene data show CDR1 as DFQATT and CDR2 as SNEGSKA (reference sequence). J lost 0 bases, V lost 3 bases, and 8 bases had no gene match. The chain's CDR3 is CSARGGASGSTDTQYF. The CDR3 nucleotides are TGCAGTGCTAGGGGGGGGGCTAGCGGGAGCACAGATACGCAGTATTTT.

The sample holds a few counts of this clonotype. This chain joins TRBV7-9 and TRBJ2-7, with D uncertain. V lost 3 bases and J lost 2, with 5 bases in between. The CDR3 contains 12 residues. Germline values: CDR1 SEHNR, CDR2 FQNEAQ (reference sequence). As DNA, the CDR3 is TGTGCCAGCAGCTTCTTCCCCTACGAGCAGTACTTC. It encodes CASSFFPYEQYF. Supplemented by reference TRBV7-9 and TRBJ2-7, the full variable domain reads DTGVSQNPRHKITKRGQNVTFRCDPISEHNRLYWYRQTLGQGPEFLTYFQNEAQLEKSRLLSDRFSAERPKGSFSTLEIQRTEQGDSAMYLCASSFFPYEQYFGPGTRLTVT.